The clone carrying this T cell receptor (beta chain) was recorded a few times. The sample is drawn from a study of blood T cell repertoires in COVID-19. Study as a whole: The samples span acute and convalescent COVID-19 from the United States, Italy and Spain. From T cells, B-cell-depleted T cells, or PBMCs came the material, which was cDNA or gDNA.

In the original processing: Estimated nucleated cell counts came from reference gene primer amplification. The data were produced by immunoSEQ multiplex PCR, yet TCRdb's version contains in-frame clones alone and is incomplete. The DNA was the basis for D and trimming; V, J and clone size are from that table. This table has about 95,000 clones, under 85% appearing once. The CDR3 loop spans 14 amino acids. Germline V gives CDR1 MNHNS, CDR2 SASEGT. Trimming took 1 base from V and 12 from J; bases not matched to a gene: 11. Sequencing was carried out using peripheral blood. The chain recombines TRBV6-1 with TRBJ1-1; 7 bases line up with TRBD1. This clonotype was obtained from a human donor in a cohort sampled during active COVID-19. This CDR3 is CASSEGGTVRTTFF. DNA of the CDR3: TGTGCCAGCAGTGAAGGCGGGACAGTCAGGACAACTTTCTTT.